The 32 T cell receptor beta chains below all came from one sample that was sequenced in a study of T cells in Graves' hyperthyroidism and ophthalmopathy. RNA transcripts served as the template for amplifying TCR beta CDR3 regions. Using the HTBI primer set, a first-round RT-PCR was run on the TCR CDR3. TCRdb redid the calling of the multiplex PCR reads with MiXCR, one entry per CDR3 protein. The sample has over 350,000 distinct CDR3 sequences; 11% to 15% are singletons. Sequences were obtained from blood. The receptor source for this set is a man aged 50-59 years with Graves' ophthalmopathy.

This clonotype was picked up many times. This sequence joins TRBV18 and TRBJ2-7; D may be TRBD1 (6 bases). Per the germline V gene, CDR1 is KGHSH and CDR2 is LQKENI. CDR3 length equals 14 residues. Trimming stripped 1 base from V and 4 bases from J, with 11 bases between. The CDR3 nucleotides read TGTGCCAGCTCACCACAGGGGGTTGAGTACGAGCAGTACTTC. Protein: CASSPQGVEYEQYF.

This clonotype turned up a few times. The chain couples TRBV20-1 to TRBJ2-4; weak D call: TRBD1 (6 bases). V shed 6 bases and J shed 7 bases, with 13 bases lying between them. Germline values: CDR1 DFQATT, CDR2 SNEGSKA (reference sequence). The CDR3 runs 12 residues. CDR3 coding DNA: TGCAGTGCCGTCTACAGGGATAACATTCAGTACTTC. Translated, it gives CSAVYRDNIQYF.

This clonotype was recorded only once. This may arise from a read error, as a much more abundant clone is one base away. V gene TRBV6-1 combines with J gene TRBJ2-7; the D gene is possibly TRBD2 (5 bases). Germline assignment: CDR1 MNHNS and CDR2 SASEGT. V lost 5 bases and J 3 bases, leaving 11 bases between the germline ends. There are 13 residues in the CDR3. CDR3 loop: CASSHGNSYEQYF. The CDR3 nucleotides read TGTGCCAGCAGTCACGGGAACAGCTACGAGCAGTACTTC.

This clonotype was seen more than once but under ten times. The chain employs TRBV16 and TRBJ2-1, with 8 bases fitting TRBD2. This CDR3 is 16 amino acids long. CDR1 and CDR2 (germline): KGHSY, FQNENV. V dropped 0 bases and J dropped 4; count of bases not matched to a gene: 5. In DNA form, the CDR3 reads TGTGCCAGCAGCCAATCGGTAGCGGGACGATACAATGAGCAGTTCTTC. Protein sequence: CASSQSVAGRYNEQFF.

Ten or more counts support this clonotype. The chain joins TRBV13 to TRBJ2-1; D gene unclear. The length of the CDR3 is 14 residues. The germline V gene encodes CDR1 PRHDT and CDR2 FYEKMQ (reference sequence). V lost 1 base, J lost 4 bases, and 8 bases lay in between. Here the CDR3 DNA reads TGTGCCAGCAGCTTAGCGGAAATTTACAATGAGCAGTTCTTC. Residues: CASSLAEIYNEQFF.

This clonotype was counted a few times. The rearrangement joins TRBV24-1 to TRBJ1-1; TRBD1 aligns across 10 bases. The ends lost 3 bases at V and 3 bases at J; junction bases unmatched: 0. The CDR3 totals 14 residues. Germline V gene lookup returns CDR1 KGHDR and CDR2 SFDVKD. Written as DNA, the CDR3 is TGTGCCACCAGTGATGGGACAGGGGACACTGAAGCTTTCTTT. It codes for CATSDGTGDTEAFF.

This clonotype has a count of ten or more. V and J are TRBV30 and TRBJ1-5, with a weak D call TRBD1 (5 bases). The germline V gene has CDR1 GTSNPN and CDR2 SVGIG (reference sequence). V was trimmed by 3 bases and J by 6 bases, leaving 12 bases between them. The CDR3 runs 13 residues. The CDR3 DNA follows: TGTGCCTGGAGCCGGACATCCACTCAGCCCCAGCATTTT. Translated, it gives CAWSRTSTQPQHF. Complete variable domain (other parts from reference TRBV30 and TRBJ1-5): SQTIHQWPATLVQPVGSPLSLECTVEGTSNPNLYWYRQAAGRGLQLLFYSVGIGQISSEVPQNLSASRPQDRQFILSSKKLLLSDSGFYLCAWSRTSTQPQHFGDGTRLSIL.

The chain links TRBV20-1 to TRBJ2-7; TRBD2 is a possible D gene (5 bases). In germline, CDR1 is DFQATT, CDR2 SNEGSKA (reference sequence). This CDR3 has 12 residues. V lost 6 bases and J lost 2, with 11 bases in between. The DNA of the CDR3 is TGCAGTGCCGGGCCCGGGGCCTACGAGCAGTACTTC. This encodes CSAGPGAYEQYF.

There are a few counts of this clonotype. V gene TRBV12-3 or TRBV12-4 combines with J gene TRBJ2-2; 11 bases agree with TRBD2. With 5 bases clipped from V and 4 bases from J, the junction kept 3 bases outside the gene matches. This CDR3 is built from 15 residues. The CDR3 sequence: CASSLGLAATGELFF. The DNA of the CDR3 is TGTGCCAGCAGTCTGGGACTAGCGGCCACCGGGGAGCTGTTTTTT.

This clonotype was seen a few times. This rearrangement joins TRBV29-1 to TRBJ2-7; 7 bases match TRBD1. The ends lost 2 bases at V and 9 bases at J; junction bases unmatched: 10. The length of the CDR3 is 13 residues. Per the germline V gene, CDR1 is SQVTM and CDR2 is ANQGSEA. The CDR3 sequence: CSVETRDSKGQYF. In nucleotides, the CDR3 is TGCAGCGTTGAAACGAGGGACAGCAAGGGGCAGTACTTC.

This clonotype showed up just a few times. The rearrangement joins TRBV29-1 to TRBJ2-1, with 7 bases that match TRBD1. CDR3 length: 15 residues. CDR1 SQVTM and CDR2 ANQGSEA come from the germline V gene. V was clipped by 6 bases and J by 5 bases; unmatched bases: 13. In DNA, the CDR3 is TGCAGCGTCAATTCTAGACAGGGCTTAAACAATGAGCAGTTCTTC. It yields the protein CSVNSRQGLNNEQFF.

Concerning this clonotype itself: This could be a read error, since a much larger clone is one nucleotide away. The rearrangement uses TRBV9 and TRBJ2-1; TRBD1 might be the D (5 bases). The CDR3 is made up of 15 amino acids. Trimming took 0 bases from V and 4 from J, leaving 11 bases between them. In germline, CDR1 is SGDLS, CDR2 YYNGEE. In nucleotides, the CDR3 is TGTGCCAGCAGCGTAGCTAGGACACAGTACAATGAGCAGTTCTTC. Protein sequence: CASSVARTQYNEQFF.

This clonotype was seen many times. The CDR3 sequence: CASSQEGAGELFF. The CDR3 region has the DNA TGTGCCAGCAGCCAAGAGGGGGCCGGGGAGCTGTTTTTT. The V and J genes are TRBV3-1 and TRBJ2-2; the D call may be TRBD1 or TRBD2 (5 bases each). The CDR3 contains 13 residues. V was clipped by 0 bases and J by 6 bases, with 5 bases between them. Germline assignment: CDR1 LGHDT and CDR2 YNNKEL (reference sequence). Combining the CDR3 with reference TRBV3-1 and TRBJ2-2 gives the whole variable domain DTAVSQTPKYLVTQMGNDKSIKCEQNLGHDTMYWYKQDSKKFLKIMFSYNNKELIINETVPNRFSPKSPDKAHLNLHINSLELGDSAVYFCASSQEGAGELFFGEGSRLTVL.

The V and J genes are TRBV6-1 and TRBJ2-2, with D maybe TRBD2 (5 bases). The CDR3 consists of 16 residues. Germline lookup yields CDR1 MNHNS and CDR2 SASEGT. V was cut by 7 bases and J by 4 bases, with 19 bases left in between. CDR3 sequence reads: CASNSDGRISTGELFF. CDR3 nucleotides: TGTGCCAGCAACTCTGATGGGAGAATTAGCACCGGGGAGCTGTTTTTT.

This clonotype was detected only a few times. CDR3 residues: CASSLVTGLNNEQFF. The DNA for the CDR3 is TGTGCCAGCAGTTTAGTGACGGGACTCAACAATGAGCAGTTCTTC. The chain links TRBV12-3 or TRBV12-4 to TRBJ2-1; D possibly corresponds to TRBD2 (6 bases). The CDR3 contains 15 residues. The V end was cut by 1 base, the J end by 5 bases, with 12 bases between.

This sequence joins TRBV4-2 and TRBJ1-1; D ambiguous. Trimming took off 0 bases at V and 0 bases at J, with 8 bases between the two ends. The CDR3 is made up of 15 amino acids. The germline CDR1 and CDR2 sequences are LGHNA and YNFKEQ. For the CDR3, the DNA is TGTGCCAGCAGCCAAGATGGAAGCTTGAACACTGAAGCTTTCTTT. Translated, it gives CASSQDGSLNTEAFF.

This clonotype was found many times. The V and J genes are TRBV5-1 and TRBJ2-6; no definite D call. Deletions cut 1 base from V and 0 bases from J, with 8 bases between. CDR1 is SGHRS and CDR2 is YFSETQ in the germline V gene. The length of the CDR3 is 16 residues. Written as DNA, the CDR3 is TGCGCCAGCAGCTTGCAACCGATCTCTGGGGCCAACGTCCTGACTTTC. It specifies CASSLQPISGANVLTF.

This clonotype was found a few times. This sequence joins TRBV5-1 and TRBJ2-1; tentatively, D is TRBD2 (6 bases). Germline V gene sequence: CDR1 SGHRS, CDR2 YFSETQ. V lost 3 bases and J 6 bases, leaving 7 bases between the germline ends. The CDR3 spans 12 residues. In nucleotides, the CDR3 is TGCGCCAGCAGCTGGGACTTCAATGAGCAGTTCTTC. It translates to CASSWDFNEQFF.

There are many counts of this clonotype. This rearrangement joins TRBV6-1 to TRBJ2-7; D uncertain. Germline assignment: CDR1 MNHNS and CDR2 SASEGT. The CDR3 length is 13 residues. V was trimmed by 4 bases and J by 4 bases, leaving 11 bases between them. The CDR3 is CASSARAAYEQYF. The CDR3 bases are TGTGCCAGCAGTGCACGGGCCGCGTACGAGCAGTACTTC.

The chain carries TRBV19 and TRBJ2-3; D is perhaps TRBD2 (6 bases). V lost 3 bases to trimming and J lost 0 bases, with 10 bases between them. The CDR3 is made up of 15 amino acids. Per germline, CDR1 LNHDA and CDR2 SQIVND (reference sequence). CDR3 residues: CASSILARSTDTQYF. In nucleotides, the CDR3 is TGTGCCAGTAGTATTCTAGCGCGTAGCACAGATACGCAGTATTTT.

This clonotype has a count of ten or more. This chain joins TRBV29-1 and TRBJ1-1; D uncertain. This CDR3 spans 11 amino acids. Germline loops: CDR1 SQVTM, CDR2 ANQGSEA. The V end was cut by 4 bases, the J end by 6 bases, with 9 bases between. CDR3 coding DNA: TGCAGCGTTGGACGGGATTCTGAAGCTTTCTTT. Amino acids: CSVGRDSEAFF.

This clonotype was detected ten times or more. This rearrangement joins TRBV2 to TRBJ1-2; no clear D gene. The CDR3 is 13 amino acids. Germline V CDR1 and CDR2: SNHLY, FYNNEI. Trimming took 3 bases from V and 4 from J, leaving 9 bases between them. In DNA form, the CDR3 reads TGTGCCAGCAGTGATGTAACGGCCTATGGCTACACCTTC. Its protein product is CASSDVTAYGYTF.

With respect to this clonotype: The junction and the germline gene differ at one end; a read error may be behind it. V is TRBV3-1 and J is TRBJ1-1, with 7 bases fitting TRBD1. The CDR3 has 15 amino acids. Germline CDR1 is LGHDT and CDR2 is YNNKEL (reference sequence). The CDR3 spells CAGSQRATGTTEAFF. The DNA of the CDR3 is TGTGCCGGCAGCCAACGAGCGACAGGGACCACTGAAGCTTTCTTT.

This clonotype was seen repeatedly, ten times or more. The CDR3 sequence: CASSVSSGSYEQYF. The CDR3 bases are TGTGCCAGCAGTGTTTCTAGCGGGAGCTACGAGCAGTACTTC. The chain combines TRBV2 with TRBJ2-7, with 10 bases aligning to TRBD2. The junction had 3 bases not matched to a gene; V was cut back by 4 bases and J by 3 bases. The CDR3 covers 14 residues. Per the germline V gene, CDR1 is SNHLY and CDR2 is FYNNEI. Combining the CDR3 with reference TRBV2 and TRBJ2-7 gives the whole variable domain EPEVTQTPSHQVTQMGQEVILRCVPISNHLYFYWYRQILGQKVEFLVSFYNNEISEKSEIFDDQFSVERPDGSNFTLKIRSTKLEDSAMYFCASSVSSGSYEQYFGPGTRLTVT.

There are many counts of this clonotype. The chain couples TRBV30 to TRBJ1-2, with D unclear. The CDR3 extends over 11 amino acids. From germline, CDR1 is GTSNPN and CDR2 SVGIG (reference sequence). Trimming shortened V by 8 bases and J by 5 bases, and 12 bases separated the two germline ends. The CDR3 nucleotides read TGTGCCGGCACAGAGGTTTATGGCTACACCTTC. Its protein product is CAGTEVYGYTF.

This clonotype has more than one count but fewer than ten. The CDR3 sequence: CATSRDHPGWDEQYF. CDR3 in DNA: TGTGCCACCAGCAGAGATCACCCGGGTTGGGACGAGCAGTACTTC. J is TRBJ2-7 and V is TRBV15, with unresolved D. Germline CDR1 and CDR2: LNHNV and YYDKDF (reference sequence). The CDR3 sequence is 15 residues long. Deletions cut 0 bases from V and 5 bases from J, with 14 bases between.

This clonotype turned up a few times. This sequence joins TRBV5-1 and TRBJ2-7; the match to TRBD1 covers 10 bases. The germline V gene has CDR1 SGHRS and CDR2 YFSETQ. V trimming: 2 bases; J trimming: 6 bases; junction bases outside the gene matches: 5. The CDR3 loop spans 14 amino acids. For the CDR3, the DNA is TGCGCCAGCAGCTTACCGGGACAGGGGACCGAGCAGTACTTC. Its protein is CASSLPGQGTEQYF. Supplemented by reference TRBV5-1 and TRBJ2-7, the full variable domain reads KAGVTQTPRYLIKTRGQQVTLSCSPISGHRSVSWYQQTPGQGLQFLFEYFSETQRNKGNFPGRFSGRQFSNSRSEMNVSTLELGDSALYLCASSLPGQGTEQYFGPGTRLTVT.

The table lists this clonotype with many counts. This sequence joins TRBV3-1 and TRBJ2-7; 9 bases map to TRBD2. The CDR3 covers 14 residues. In germline, CDR1 is LGHDT, CDR2 YNNKEL (reference sequence). V was pared by 2 bases and J by 7 bases, with 6 bases of the junction left unmatched. The CDR3 region has the DNA TGTGCCAGCAGCCAACGCGGGAGGGTTCAGGAGCAGTACTTC. As protein: CASSQRGRVQEQYF.

This chain links TRBV6-1 with TRBJ1-5; D may be TRBD1 (5 bases). Germline V CDR1 and CDR2: MNHNS, SASEGT. Between the trimmed V and J ends, which lost 3 bases and 3 bases, there was a span of 9 bases. The CDR3 contains 14 residues. CDR3 residues: CASSDGAVNQPQHF. The CDR3 coding sequence is TGTGCCAGCAGTGATGGGGCGGTCAATCAGCCCCAGCATTTT.

This clonotype was seen at least ten times. Sequence at one end of the junction differs from germline and may be a read error. The rearrangement links TRBV6-1 to TRBJ1-2, with 11 positions matching TRBD1. CDR1 and CDR2 (germline): MNHNS, SASEGT. CDR3 length: 15 amino acids. This CDR3 reads CASTGQGVVYYAYTF. The CDR3 DNA reads TGTGCCAGCACGGGACAGGGGGTTGTGTACTATGCCTACACCTTC.

This clonotype has a handful of counts. This chain connects TRBV6-4 to TRBJ2-2; no reliable D call. Looked up from germline, CDR1 is MRHNA and CDR2 is SNTAGT. V was trimmed by 8 bases and J by 1 base, leaving 11 bases between them. The CDR3 covers 14 residues. Written as DNA, the CDR3 is TGTGCCAGCGGGCGTGGAGAGAACACCGGGGAGCTGTTTTTT. Protein sequence: CASGRGENTGELFF.

This clonotype was seen many times. The rearrangement links TRBV20-1 to TRBJ1-1; D is undetermined. The V end lost 6 bases, the J end lost 1 base, and 12 bases lay between the germline ends. The CDR3 has 13 residues. Per the germline V gene, CDR1 is DFQATT and CDR2 is SNEGSKA (reference sequence). The CDR3 reads CSAQIGPNTEAFF. The CDR3, as DNA: TGCAGTGCCCAAATTGGGCCGAACACTGAAGCTTTCTTT.